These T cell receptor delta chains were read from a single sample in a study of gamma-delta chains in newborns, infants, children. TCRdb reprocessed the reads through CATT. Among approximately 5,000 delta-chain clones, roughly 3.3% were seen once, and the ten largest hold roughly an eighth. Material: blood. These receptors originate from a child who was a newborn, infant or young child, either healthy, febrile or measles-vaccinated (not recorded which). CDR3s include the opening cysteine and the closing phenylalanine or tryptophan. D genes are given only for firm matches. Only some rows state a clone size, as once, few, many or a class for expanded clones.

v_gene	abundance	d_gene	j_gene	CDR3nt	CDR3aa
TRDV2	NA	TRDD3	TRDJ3	TGTGCCTGTGACACCGCTGGGGGAAGCTCCTGGGACACCCGACAGATGTTTTTC	CACDTAGGSSWDTRQMFF
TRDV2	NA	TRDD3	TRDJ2	TGTGCCTGTGACACGCTGGGGGATATTGAGAAAGCACAACTCTTCTTT	CACDTLGDIEKAQLFF
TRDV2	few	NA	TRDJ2	TGTGCCTGTGATCCCATACTGGGCGCAGCACAACTCTTCTTT	CACDPILGAAQLFF
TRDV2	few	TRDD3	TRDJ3	TGTGCCTGTGACATACTGGGGGATTATAGCTCCTGGGACACCCGACAGATGTTTTTC	CACDILGDYSSWDTRQMFF
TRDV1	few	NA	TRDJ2	TGTGCTCTTGGGGCCCTTGGCCTTCCCGGTACCACGACAGCACAACTCTTCTTT	CALGALGLPGTTTAQLFF
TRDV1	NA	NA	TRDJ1	TGTGCTCTTGGGGAACTCCGTGGGGGTACTTACACCGATAAACTCATCTTT	CALGELRGGTYTDKLIF
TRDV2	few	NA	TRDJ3	TGTGCCTGTGACACCGCGATGGGGGTCAGCTCCTGGGACACCCGACAGATGTTTTTC	CACDTAMGVSSWDTRQMFF
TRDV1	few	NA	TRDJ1	TGTGCTCTTGGGGAGTTGCCTTCCTCCTATTACTGGGGAGAGGGGTACACCGATAAACTCATCTTT	CALGELPSSYYWGEGYTDKLIF
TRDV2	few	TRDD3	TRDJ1	TGTGCCTGTGACATACTGGGGGATACGCACACCGATAAACTCATCTTT	CACDILGDTHTDKLIF
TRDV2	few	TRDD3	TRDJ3	TGCGCCTGTGACACCGCTGGGGGATCCTGGGACACCCGACAGGTGTTTTTC	CACDTAGGSWDTRQVFF
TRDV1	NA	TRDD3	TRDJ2	TGTGCTCTTGGGGGGGGGATACGCTCCCTCCCCTTTTTGACAGCACAACTCTTCTTT	CALGGGIRSLPFLTAQLFF
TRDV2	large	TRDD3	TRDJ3	TGTGCCTGTGACATACTGGGGGATAGCTCCTGGGACACCCGACAGATGTTTTTC	CACDILGDSSWDTRQMFF
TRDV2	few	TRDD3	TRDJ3	TGTGCCTGTGATCGCGTACTGGGGGATACCCGGGACACCCGACAGATGTTTTTC	CACDRVLGDTRDTRQMFF
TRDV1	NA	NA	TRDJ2	TGTGCTCTTGGGGAGTCCCCCGGGGGGGTACTCTTCTTT	CALGESPGGVLFF
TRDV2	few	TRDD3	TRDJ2	TGTGCCTGTGACACCGTCTGGGGGACTCCCGCTTTGACAGCACAACTCTTCTTT	CACDTVWGTPALTAQLFF
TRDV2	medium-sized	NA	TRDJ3	TGTGCCTGTGACACCTGGGGGTCTGGCTCCTGGGACACCCGACAGATGTTTTTC	CACDTWGSGSWDTRQMFF
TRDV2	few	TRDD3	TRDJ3	TGTGCCTGTGACACCGTACTGGGGGACCTAAGCTCCTGGGACACCCGACAGATGTTTTTC	CACDTVLGDLSSWDTRQMFF
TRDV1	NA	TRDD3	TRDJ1	TGTGCTCTTGGGGAACGGTCTCGCTTCCTATATTCCTACTGGGGGACAAATACTACCGATAAACTCATCTTT	CALGERSRFLYSYWGTNTTDKLIF
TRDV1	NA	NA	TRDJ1	TGTGCTCTTGGGGAACCCTCTTCCCCAAACTACACCGATAAACTCATCTTT	CALGEPSSPNYTDKLIF
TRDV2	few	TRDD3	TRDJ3	TGTGCCTGTGACACCGGGGGATCGCTTCGCTCCTGGGACACCCGACAGATGTTTTTC	CACDTGGSLRSWDTRQMFF
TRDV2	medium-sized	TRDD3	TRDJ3	TGTGCCTGTGACACCTGGGGGATACGGACCAGCTCCTGGGACACCCGACAGATGTTTTTC	CACDTWGIRTSSWDTRQMFF
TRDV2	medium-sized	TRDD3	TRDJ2	TGTGCCTGTGACATACTGGGGGATGTGACAGCACAACTCTTCTTT	CACDILGDVTAQLFF
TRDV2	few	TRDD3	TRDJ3	TGTGCCCGTGACCTACTGGGGGATACCCCCTGGGACACCCGACAGATGTTTTTC	CARDLLGDTPWDTRQMFF
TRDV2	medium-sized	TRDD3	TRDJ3	TGTGCCTGTGACACCGGCTGGGGGACGAGCTCCTGGGACACCCGACAGATGTTTTTC	CACDTGWGTSSWDTRQMFF
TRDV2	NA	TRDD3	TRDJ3	TGTGCCTGTGACAACCTTACTGGGGGACCCGACTCCTGGGACACCCGACAGGTGTTTTTC	CACDNLTGGPDSWDTRQVFF
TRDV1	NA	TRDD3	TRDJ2	TGTGCTCTTGGGGAACTACTACGCCCCAGGGGGATACTTTCGACAGCACAACTCTTCTTT	CALGELLRPRGILSTAQLFF
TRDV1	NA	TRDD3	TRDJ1	TGTGCTCTTGGGGAACCCATTGTTTCACGCGTACTGGGGGATTACACCGATAAACTCATCTTT	CALGEPIVSRVLGDYTDKLIF
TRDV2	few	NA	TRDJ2	TGTGCCTGTGACACCGTACCTACCGAAGGGATATTGACAGCACAACTCTTCTTT	CACDTVPTEGILTAQLFF
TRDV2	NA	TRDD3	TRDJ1	TGTGCCTGTGGCACCGTACTGGGGGACGATAAACTCATCTTT	CACGTVLGDDKLIF
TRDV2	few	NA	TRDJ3	TGTGCCTGTGACACGCTCTGGGAGACCCGGGACACCCGACAGATGTTTTTC	CACDTLWETRDTRQMFF
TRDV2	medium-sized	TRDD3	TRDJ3	TGTGCCTGTGACATACTGGGGGATAAGCGCTCCTGGGACACCCGACAGATGTTTTTC	CACDILGDKRSWDTRQMFF
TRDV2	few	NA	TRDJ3	TGTGCCTGTGACACCGTACGGGGGGCCCGCTCCTGGGACACCCGACAGATGTTTTTC	CACDTVRGARSWDTRQMFF
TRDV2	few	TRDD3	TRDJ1	TGTGCCTGTGACATACTGGGGGATATGGACACCGATAAACTCATCTTT	CACDILGDMDTDKLIF
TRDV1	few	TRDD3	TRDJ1	TGTGCTCTTGGGGTTGTTTACTGGGGGATACTGAAGGGCTACACCGATAAACTCATCTTT	CALGVVYWGILKGYTDKLIF
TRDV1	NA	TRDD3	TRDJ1	TGTGCTCTTGGGGATGGGGCTTCCTCTTACTGGGGGATAGGTTACACCGATAAACTCATCTTT	CALGDGASSYWGIGYTDKLIF
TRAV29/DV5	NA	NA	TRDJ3	NA	CSVLLCSKRWDSSWDTRQMFF
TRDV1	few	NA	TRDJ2	TGTGCTCTTGGGGAAGTGTATTCGGTGTCACAACTCTTCTTT	CALGEVYSVSQLFF
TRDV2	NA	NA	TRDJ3	TGTGCCTGTGACACCGCTGGTAACTCCTGGGACACCCGACAGATGTTTTTC	CACDTAGNSWDTRQMFF
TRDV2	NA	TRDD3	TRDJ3	TGTGCCTGTGACTCCTTACTGGGGGATACGCCGTGGGACACCCGACAGATGTTTTTC	CACDSLLGDTPWDTRQMFF
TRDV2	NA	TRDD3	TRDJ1	TGTGCCTGTGACCTACTGGGGACAGAGTACACCGATAAACTCATCTTT	CACDLLGTEYTDKLIF
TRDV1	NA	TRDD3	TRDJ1	TGTGCTCTTGGGGAACTTGTCCACTGGGGACCGTACACCGATAAACTCATCTTT	CALGELVHWGPYTDKLIF
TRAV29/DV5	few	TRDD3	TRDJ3	TGTGCAGCAACCCGTACTGGGGGATACTCCTGGGACACCCGACAGATGTTTTTC	CAATRTGGYSWDTRQMFF
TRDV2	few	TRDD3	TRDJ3	TGTGCCTGTGACAGTCCTGGGGGATCCTGGGACACCCGACAGATGTTTTTC	CACDSPGGSWDTRQMFF
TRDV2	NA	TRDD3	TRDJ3	TGTGCCTGTGACACGATCTGGGGGAGCTCCTGGGACACCCGACAGATGTTTTTC	CACDTIWGSSWDTRQMFF
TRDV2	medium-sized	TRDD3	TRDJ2	TGTGCCTGTGACACCGTACTGGGGGATACGCGCTTGACAGCACAACTCTTCTTT	CACDTVLGDTRLTAQLFF
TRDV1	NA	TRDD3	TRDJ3	TGTGCTCTTGGGGAACTGGGGATACAAAGCTCCTGGGACACCCGACAGATGTTTTTC	CALGELGIQSSWDTRQMFF
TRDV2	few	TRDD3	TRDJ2	TGTGCCTGTGACCGGGGGATAGTCACACAACTCTTCTTT	CACDRGIVTQLFF
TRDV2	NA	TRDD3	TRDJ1	TGTGCCTGTGACACTGGGGGATATAAACTCATCTTT	CACDTGGYKLIF
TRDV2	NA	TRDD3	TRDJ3	TGTGCCTGTGACACCGCCGGGGGATTATCCTGGGACACCCGACAGATGTTTTTC	CACDTAGGLSWDTRQMFF
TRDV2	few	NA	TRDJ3	TGTGCCTGTGACACTACTGGGAGCTCCTGGGACACCCGACAGATGTTTTTC	CACDTTGSSWDTRQMFF
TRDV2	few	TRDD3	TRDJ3	TGTGCCTGTGACACCCTGGGGGATACGTTCTCCTGGGACACCCGACAGATGTTTTTC	CACDTLGDTFSWDTRQMFF
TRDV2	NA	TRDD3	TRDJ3	TGTGCCTGTGACACGGGGGATACACGGTCCTGGGACACCCGACAGATGTTTTTC	CACDTGDTRSWDTRQMFF
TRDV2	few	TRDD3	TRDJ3	TGTGCCTGTGACACCGCGGGATACCCGAGCTCCTGGGACACCCGACAGATGTTTTTC	CACDTAGYPSSWDTRQMFF
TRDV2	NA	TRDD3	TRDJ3	TGTGCCTGTGACACCGCAACTGGGGGCCCCAGCTCCTGGGACACCCGACAGATGTTTTTC	CACDTATGGPSSWDTRQMFF
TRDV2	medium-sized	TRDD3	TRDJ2	TGTGCCTGTGACAGCCTACTGGGGGATACGCGGGAAGAAGGAGCACAACTCTTCTTT	CACDSLLGDTREEGAQLFF
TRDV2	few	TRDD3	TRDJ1	TGTGCCTGTGACACTGCGGGGGATAAAGCCGATAAACTCATCTTT	CACDTAGDKADKLIF
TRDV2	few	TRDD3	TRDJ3	TGTGCCCGTGACACGCTGGGGGATACGCGATCCTGGGACACCCGACAGATGTTTTTC	CARDTLGDTRSWDTRQMFF
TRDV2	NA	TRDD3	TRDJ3	TGTGCCTGTGACACCGGGGGATACGATCGTTCCTGGGACACCCGACAGATGTTTTTC	CACDTGGYDRSWDTRQMFF
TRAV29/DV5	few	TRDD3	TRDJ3	TGTGCAGCAAGCTGGGGGATACACTCCTGGGACACCCGACAGATGTTTTTC	CAASWGIHSWDTRQMFF
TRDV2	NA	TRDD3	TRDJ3	TGTGCCTGTGACACCGCGGGGATGGTCTGGGGGAGCTCCTGGGACACCCGACAGATGTTTTTC	CACDTAGMVWGSSWDTRQMFF